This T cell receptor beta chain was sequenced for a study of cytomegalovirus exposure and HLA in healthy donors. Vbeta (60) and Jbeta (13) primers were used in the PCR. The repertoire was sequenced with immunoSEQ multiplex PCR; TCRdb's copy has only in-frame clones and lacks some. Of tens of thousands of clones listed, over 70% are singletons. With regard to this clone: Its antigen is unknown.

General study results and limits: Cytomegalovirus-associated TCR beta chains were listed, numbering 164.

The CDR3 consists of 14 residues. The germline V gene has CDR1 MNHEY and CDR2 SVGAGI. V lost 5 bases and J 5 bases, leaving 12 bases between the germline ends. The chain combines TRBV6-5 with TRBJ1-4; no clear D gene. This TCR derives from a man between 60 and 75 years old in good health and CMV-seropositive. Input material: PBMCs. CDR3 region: CASSRTVGNEKLFF. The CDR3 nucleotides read TGTGCCAGCAGTAGGACTGTTGGCAATGAAAAACTGTTTTTT.